Described below is a single T cell receptor beta chain sequence and its context. The data originate from a study of blood T cell repertoires in COVID-19. Study as a whole: Donors in the United States, Italy and Spain gave samples during acute or convalescent COVID-19. The cDNA or gDNA used as material had been derived from T cells, B-cell-depleted T cells, or PBMCs.

Study processing details: How many nucleated cells were present was estimated from reference gene primer amplification. Profiled with immunoSEQ multiplex PCR; TCRdb holds only in-frame clones, not every one. V, J and clone size derive from that table, while D and trimming were established from the DNA sequence. Among roughly 100,000 clones listed, roughly nine tenths were seen once. Germline V CDR1 and CDR2: MRHNA, SNTAGT. V shed 4 bases and J 4 bases; nucleotides not matched to a gene: 5. The CDR3 has 15 residues. Sequencing was carried out using peripheral blood. This chain connects TRBV6-4 to TRBJ2-3; 10 positions match TRBD2. The sequence was collected from a woman of 80 years or more in a cohort sampled during active COVID-19. CDR3 nucleotides: TGTGCCAGCAGTGTAAGCGGGGGGGCGTCAGATACGCAGTATTTT. This sequence encodes CASSVSGGASDTQYF.